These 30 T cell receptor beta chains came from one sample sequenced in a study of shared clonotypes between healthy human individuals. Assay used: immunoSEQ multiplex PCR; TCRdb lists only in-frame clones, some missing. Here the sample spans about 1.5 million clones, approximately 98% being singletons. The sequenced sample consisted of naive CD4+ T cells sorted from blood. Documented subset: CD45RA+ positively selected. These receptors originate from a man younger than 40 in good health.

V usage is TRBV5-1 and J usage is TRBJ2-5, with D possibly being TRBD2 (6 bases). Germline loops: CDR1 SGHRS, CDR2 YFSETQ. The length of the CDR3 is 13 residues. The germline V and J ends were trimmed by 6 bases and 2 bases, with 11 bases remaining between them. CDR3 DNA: TGCGCCAGCAACTATGCGGGACAAGAGACCCAGTACTTC. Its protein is CASNYAGQETQYF. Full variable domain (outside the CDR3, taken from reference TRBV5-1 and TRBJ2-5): KAGVTQTPRYLIKTRGQQVTLSCSPISGHRSVSWYQQTPGQGLQFLFEYFSETQRNKGNFPGRFSGRQFSNSRSEMNVSTLELGDSALYLCASNYAGQETQYFGPGTRLLVL.

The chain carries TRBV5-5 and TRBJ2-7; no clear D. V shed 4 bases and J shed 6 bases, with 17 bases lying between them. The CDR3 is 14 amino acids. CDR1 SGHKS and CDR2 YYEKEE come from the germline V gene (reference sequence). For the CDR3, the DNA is TGTGCCAGCAGCACCGGGCCCCGCATTCTCGAGCAGTACTTC. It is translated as CASSTGPRILEQYF.

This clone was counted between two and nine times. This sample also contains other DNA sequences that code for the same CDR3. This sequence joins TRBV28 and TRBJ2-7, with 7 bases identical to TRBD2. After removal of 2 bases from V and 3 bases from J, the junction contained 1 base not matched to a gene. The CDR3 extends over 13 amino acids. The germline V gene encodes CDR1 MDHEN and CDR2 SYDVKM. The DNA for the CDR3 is TGTGCCAGCAGTTTAGGCGGGAGCTACGAGCAGTACTTC. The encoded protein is CASSLGGSYEQYF.

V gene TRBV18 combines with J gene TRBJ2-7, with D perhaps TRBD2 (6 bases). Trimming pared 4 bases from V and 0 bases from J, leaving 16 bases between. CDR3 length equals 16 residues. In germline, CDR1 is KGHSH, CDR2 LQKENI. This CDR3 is CASSHDRDLSSYEQYF. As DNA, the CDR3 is TGTGCCAGCTCACACGACCGGGACTTGAGCTCCTACGAGCAGTACTTC.

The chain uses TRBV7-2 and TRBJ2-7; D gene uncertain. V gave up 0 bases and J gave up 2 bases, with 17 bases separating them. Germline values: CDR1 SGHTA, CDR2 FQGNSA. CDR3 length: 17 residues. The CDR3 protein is CASSLASPLLRAYEQYF. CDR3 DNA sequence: TGTGCCAGCAGCTTAGCGAGTCCTCTTCTAAGGGCCTACGAGCAGTACTTC.

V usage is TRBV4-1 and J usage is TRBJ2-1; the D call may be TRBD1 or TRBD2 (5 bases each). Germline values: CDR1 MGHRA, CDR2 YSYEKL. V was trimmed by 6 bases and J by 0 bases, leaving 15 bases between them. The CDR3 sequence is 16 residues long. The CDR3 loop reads CASRGAGLSSYNEQFF. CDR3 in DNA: TGCGCCAGCAGGGGAGCAGGGCTAAGCTCCTACAATGAGCAGTTCTTC.

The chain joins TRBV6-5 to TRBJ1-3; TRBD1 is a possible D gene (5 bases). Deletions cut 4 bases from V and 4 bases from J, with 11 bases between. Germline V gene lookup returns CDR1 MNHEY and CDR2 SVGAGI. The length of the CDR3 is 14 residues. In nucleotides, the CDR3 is TGTGCCAGCAGTTCCCAGGGTGGCGGAAACACCATATATTTT. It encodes CASSSQGGGNTIYF.

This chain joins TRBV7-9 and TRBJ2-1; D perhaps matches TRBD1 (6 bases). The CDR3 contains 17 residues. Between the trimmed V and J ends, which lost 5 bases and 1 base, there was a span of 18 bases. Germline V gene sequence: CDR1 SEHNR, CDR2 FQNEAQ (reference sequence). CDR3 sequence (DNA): TGTGCCAGCAGCCGACGTAGACAGGTGGAATCCTACAATGAGCAGTTCTTC. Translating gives CASSRRRQVESYNEQFF.

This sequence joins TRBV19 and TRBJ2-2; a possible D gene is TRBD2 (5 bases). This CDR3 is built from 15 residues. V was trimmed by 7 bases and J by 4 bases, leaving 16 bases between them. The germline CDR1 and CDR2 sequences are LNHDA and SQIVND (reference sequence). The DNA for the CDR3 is TGTGCCAGTATAACGCGGGCCACGACCACCGGGGAGCTGTTTTTT. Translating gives CASITRATTTGELFF.

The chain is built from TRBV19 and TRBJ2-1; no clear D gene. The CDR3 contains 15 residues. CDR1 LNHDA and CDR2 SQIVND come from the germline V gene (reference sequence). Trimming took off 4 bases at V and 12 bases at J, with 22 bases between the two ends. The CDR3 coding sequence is TGTGCCAGTAGTACCGTAAAAGACTCGCGCGGCGGGCAGTTCTTC. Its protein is CASSTVKDSRGGQFF.

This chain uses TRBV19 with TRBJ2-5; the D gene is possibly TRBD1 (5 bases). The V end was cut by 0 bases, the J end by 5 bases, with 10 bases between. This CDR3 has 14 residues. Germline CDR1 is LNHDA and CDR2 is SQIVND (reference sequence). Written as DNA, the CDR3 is TGTGCCAGTAGTATAGATTGGGGCGGTGAGACCCAGTACTTC. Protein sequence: CASSIDWGGETQYF.

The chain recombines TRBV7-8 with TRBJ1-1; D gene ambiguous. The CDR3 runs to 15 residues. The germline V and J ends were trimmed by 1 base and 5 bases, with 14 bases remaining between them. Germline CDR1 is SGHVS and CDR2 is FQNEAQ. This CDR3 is CASSLVPALGTEAFF. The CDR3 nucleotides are TGTGCCAGCAGCTTAGTGCCCGCCCTTGGGACTGAAGCTTTCTTT.

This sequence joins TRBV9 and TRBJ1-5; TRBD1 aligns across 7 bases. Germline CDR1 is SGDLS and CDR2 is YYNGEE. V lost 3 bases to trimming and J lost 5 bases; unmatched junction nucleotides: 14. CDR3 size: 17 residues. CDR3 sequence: CASSAYDRVEDDQPQHF. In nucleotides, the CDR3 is TGTGCCAGCAGCGCCTACGACAGGGTCGAAGACGATCAGCCCCAGCATTTT.

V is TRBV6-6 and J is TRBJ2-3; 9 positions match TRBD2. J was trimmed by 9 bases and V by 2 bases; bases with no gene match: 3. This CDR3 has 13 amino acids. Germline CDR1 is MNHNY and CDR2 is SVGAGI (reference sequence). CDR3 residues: CASSYDGLATQYF. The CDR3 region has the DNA TGTGCCAGCAGTTACGACGGACTAGCGACGCAGTATTTT.

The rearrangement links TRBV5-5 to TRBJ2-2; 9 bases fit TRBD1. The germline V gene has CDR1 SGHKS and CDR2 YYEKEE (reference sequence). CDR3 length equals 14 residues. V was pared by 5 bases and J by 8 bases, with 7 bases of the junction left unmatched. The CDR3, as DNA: TGTGCCAGCAGGTGGGACAGGGCGGTGGGGGAGCTGTTTTTT. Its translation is CASRWDRAVGELFF. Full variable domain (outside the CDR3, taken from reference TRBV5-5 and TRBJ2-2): DAGVTQSPTHLIKTRGQQVTLRCSPISGHKSVSWYQQVLGQGPQFIFQYYEKEERGRGNFPDRFSARQFPNYSSELNVNALLLGDSALYLCASRWDRAVGELFFGEGSRLTVL.

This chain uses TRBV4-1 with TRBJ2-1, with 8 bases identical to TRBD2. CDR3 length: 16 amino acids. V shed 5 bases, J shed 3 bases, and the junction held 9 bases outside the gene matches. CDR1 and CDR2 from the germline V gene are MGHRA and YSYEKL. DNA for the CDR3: TGCGCCAGCAGCTCTCCCGGGACTAGGATCTACAATGAGCAGTTCTTC. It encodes CASSSPGTRIYNEQFF.

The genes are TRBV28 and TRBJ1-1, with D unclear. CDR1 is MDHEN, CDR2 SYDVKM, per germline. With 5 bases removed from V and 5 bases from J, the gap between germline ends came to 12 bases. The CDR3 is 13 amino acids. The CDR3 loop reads CASSVTVTTEAFF. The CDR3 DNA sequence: TGTGCCAGCAGTGTCACAGTTACGACTGAAGCTTTCTTT. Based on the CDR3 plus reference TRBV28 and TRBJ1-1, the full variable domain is DVKVTQSSRYLVKRTGEKVFLECVQDMDHENMFWYRQDPGLGLRLIYFSYDVKMKEKGDIPEGYSVSREKKERFSLILESASTNQTSMYLCASSVTVTTEAFFGQGTRLTVV.

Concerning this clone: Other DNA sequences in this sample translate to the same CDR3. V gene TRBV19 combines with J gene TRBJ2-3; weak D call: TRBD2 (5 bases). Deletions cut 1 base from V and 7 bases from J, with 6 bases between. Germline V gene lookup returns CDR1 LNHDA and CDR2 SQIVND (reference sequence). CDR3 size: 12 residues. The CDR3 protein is CASSIGLYTQYF. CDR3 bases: TGTGCCAGTAGTATAGGACTATATACGCAGTATTTT.

CDR3 sequence reads: CASSSPIPDREGDGYTF. Here the CDR3 DNA reads TGTGCCAGCAGTTCCCCTATTCCTGACAGGGAGGGTGACGGCTACACCTTC. The chain joins TRBV28 to TRBJ1-2; 7 nucleotides align to TRBD1. The V segment lost 4 bases and the J segment 8 bases; nucleotides outside the gene matches: 19. The length of the CDR3 is 17 residues. CDR1 and CDR2 from the germline V gene are MDHEN and SYDVKM.

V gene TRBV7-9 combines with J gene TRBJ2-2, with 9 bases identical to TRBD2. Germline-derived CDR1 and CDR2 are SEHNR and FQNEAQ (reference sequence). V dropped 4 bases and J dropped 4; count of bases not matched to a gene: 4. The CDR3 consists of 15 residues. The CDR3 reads CASSSGLAGTGELFF. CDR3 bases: TGTGCCAGCAGCTCGGGACTAGCAGGCACCGGGGAGCTGTTTTTT.

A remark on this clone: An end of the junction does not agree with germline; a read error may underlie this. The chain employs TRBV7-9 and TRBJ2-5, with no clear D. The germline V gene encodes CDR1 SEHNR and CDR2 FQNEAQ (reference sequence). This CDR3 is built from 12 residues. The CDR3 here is CASSLEDENGDF. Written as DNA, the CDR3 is TGTGCCAGCAGCTTAGAGGACGAGAATGGCGACTTC.

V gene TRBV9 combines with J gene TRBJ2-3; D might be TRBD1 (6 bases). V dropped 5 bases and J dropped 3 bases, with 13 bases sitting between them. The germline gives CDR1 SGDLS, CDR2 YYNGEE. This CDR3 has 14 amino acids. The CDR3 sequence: CASSRYQGTDTQYF. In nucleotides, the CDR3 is TGTGCCAGCAGTAGATACCAGGGGACAGATACGCAGTATTTT.

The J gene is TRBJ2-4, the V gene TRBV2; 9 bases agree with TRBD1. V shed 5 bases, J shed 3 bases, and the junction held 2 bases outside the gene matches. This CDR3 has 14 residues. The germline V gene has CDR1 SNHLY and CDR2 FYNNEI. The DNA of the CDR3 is TGTGCCAGCAGTTCGACAGGGGGCAAAAACATTCAGTACTTC. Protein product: CASSSTGGKNIQYF.

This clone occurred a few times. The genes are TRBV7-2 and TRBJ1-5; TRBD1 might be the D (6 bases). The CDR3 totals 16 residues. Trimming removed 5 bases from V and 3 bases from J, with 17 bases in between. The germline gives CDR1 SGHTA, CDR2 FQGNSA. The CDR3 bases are TGTGCCAGCAGCGCCCAACAGGGAGCGGTCAATCAGCCCCAGCATTTT. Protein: CASSAQQGAVNQPQHF.

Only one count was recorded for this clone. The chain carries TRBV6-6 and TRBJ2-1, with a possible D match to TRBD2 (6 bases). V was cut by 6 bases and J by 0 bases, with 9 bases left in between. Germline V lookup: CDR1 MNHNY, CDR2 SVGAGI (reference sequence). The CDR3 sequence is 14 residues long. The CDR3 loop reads CASSTTSSYNEQFF. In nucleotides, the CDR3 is TGTGCCAGCAGCACGACTAGCTCCTACAATGAGCAGTTCTTC.

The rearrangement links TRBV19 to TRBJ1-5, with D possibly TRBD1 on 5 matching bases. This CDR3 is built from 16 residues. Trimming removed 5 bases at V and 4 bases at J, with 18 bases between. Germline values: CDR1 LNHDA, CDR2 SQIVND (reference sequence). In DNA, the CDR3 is TGTGCCAGTAGTTCCCCGCCAGGGACTATAAATCAGCCCCAGCATTTT. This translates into CASSSPPGTINQPQHF.

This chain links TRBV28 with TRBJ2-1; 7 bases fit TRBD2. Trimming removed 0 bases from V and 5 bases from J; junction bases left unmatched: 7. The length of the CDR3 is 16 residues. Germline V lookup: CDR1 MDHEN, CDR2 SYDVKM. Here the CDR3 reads CASSLWSSGSHNEQFF. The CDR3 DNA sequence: TGTGCCAGCAGTTTATGGTCTAGCGGCAGTCACAATGAGCAGTTCTTC.

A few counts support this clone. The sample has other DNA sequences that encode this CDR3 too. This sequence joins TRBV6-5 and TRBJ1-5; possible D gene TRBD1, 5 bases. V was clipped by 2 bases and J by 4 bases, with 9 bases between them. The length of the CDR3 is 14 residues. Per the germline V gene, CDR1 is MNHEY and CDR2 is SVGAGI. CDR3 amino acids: CASSYGAGNQPQHF. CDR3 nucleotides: TGTGCCAGCAGTTACGGGGCAGGGAATCAGCCCCAGCATTTT.

The CDR3 nucleotides are TGTGCCAGCAGATCAGGGGGGACTAACTATGGCTACACCTTC. It translates to CASRSGGTNYGYTF. The V gene is TRBV28, the J gene TRBJ1-2; 7 bases line up with TRBD1. This CDR3 has 14 residues. The J segment lost 0 bases and the V segment lost 6 bases, leaving 4 bases of the junction unmatched. Germline values: CDR1 MDHEN, CDR2 SYDVKM.

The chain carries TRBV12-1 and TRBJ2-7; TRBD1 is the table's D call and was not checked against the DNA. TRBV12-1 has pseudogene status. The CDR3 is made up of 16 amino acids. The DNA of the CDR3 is TGTGCCAGCAGCAAACTGTACAGGGGGCGCGAGTACGAGCAGTACTTC. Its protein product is CASSKLYRGREYEQYF.